This TCR beta chain was captured in a study of T cell changes during pregnancy in multiple sclerosis. TCRdb keeps only in-frame clones here, not all; method: immunoSEQ multiplex PCR. The data show about 38,000 clones, 85% to 95% seen once. The CDR3 runs to 14 residues. Germline CDR1 MNHNY, CDR2 SVGAGI (reference sequence). V was cut by 2 bases and J by 3 bases, with 11 bases left in between. This receptor was identified in a female donor in good health, enrolled as a control in a pregnancy study. Sequences were derived from CD4+ T cells from peripheral blood mononuclear cells, sampled after pregnancy. The V and J genes are TRBV6-6 and TRBJ2-7, with D possibly matching TRBD2 (6 bases). The CDR3, as DNA: TGTGCCAGCAGTTACGTGGGCGGGAACTACGAGCAGTACTTC. Translated: CASSYVGGNYEQYF.